The 14 T cell receptor beta chains below come from one sample, sequenced in a study of blood T cell repertoires in COVID-19. The method was immunoSEQ multiplex PCR; TCRdb's version includes in-frame clones alone and lacks a portion of them. Of some 390,000 clones in the sample, under 90% were seen once. Sequenced sample: PBMCs or T cells enriched from blood (not recorded which). These receptors were collected from a woman in her 30s who had recovered from COVID-19.

The chain carries TRBV5-4 and TRBJ1-3; possible D gene TRBD1, 5 bases. The CDR3 runs 16 residues. The V end was cut by 0 bases, the J end by 0 bases, with 10 bases between. Looked up from germline, CDR1 is SGHNT and CDR2 is YYREEE (reference sequence). The CDR3 spells CASSLVGANSGNTIYF. The CDR3 coding sequence is TGTGCCAGCAGCTTGGTTGGGGCCAACTCTGGAAACACCATATATTTT. Based on the CDR3 plus reference TRBV5-4 and TRBJ1-3, the full variable domain is ETGVTQSPTHLIKTRGQQVTLRCSSQSGHNTVSWYQQALGQGPQFIFQYYREEENGRGNFPPRFSGLQFPNYSSELNVNALELDDSALYLCASSLVGANSGNTIYFGEGSWLTVV.

This clone was recorded once. The V and J genes are TRBV7-6 and TRBJ2-7; TRBD2 aligns across 9 bases. V was pared by 0 bases and J by 4 bases, with 10 bases of the junction left unmatched. The CDR3 runs 17 residues. Looked up from germline, CDR1 is SGHVS and CDR2 is FNYEAQ. CDR3 DNA sequence: TGTGCCAGCAGCTTAGCCCCTAGAGGTAGCGGGAGTTACGAGCAGTACTTC. Amino acids: CASSLAPRGSGSYEQYF.

J is TRBJ1-4 and V is TRBV5-1; D is uncertain. Trimming pared 1 base from V and 8 bases from J, leaving 12 bases between. The germline gives CDR1 SGHRS, CDR2 YFSETQ. This CDR3 has 14 amino acids. In DNA, the CDR3 is TGCGCCAGCAGCTTGACAGATGGTAGGGAAAAACTGTTTTTT. Translated: CASSLTDGREKLFF.

This chain uses TRBV4-1 with TRBJ1-5; 8 nucleotides match TRBD1. Germline CDR1 and CDR2: MGHRA and YSYEKL. The trim removed 2 bases at V and 4 bases at J, leaving 7 bases unmatched. This CDR3 spans 16 amino acids. CDR3: CASSQNDRGQNQPQHF. In DNA, the CDR3 is TGCGCCAGCAGCCAAAACGACAGGGGACAAAATCAGCCCCAGCATTTT.

The chain uses TRBV7-9 and TRBJ2-3, with TRBD2 identical over 14 bases. J was trimmed by 2 bases and V by 5 bases; bases with no gene match: 3. Germline V CDR1 and CDR2: SEHNR, FQNEAQ (reference sequence). The CDR3 has 16 residues. The CDR3 DNA follows: TGTGCCAGCAGCCTGACTAGCGGGAGGGCCACAGATACGCAGTATTTT. Its protein product is CASSLTSGRATDTQYF.

The chain recombines TRBV5-1 with TRBJ2-2, with D possibly matching TRBD2 (6 bases). The CDR3 covers 17 residues. V was cut by 3 bases and J by 6 bases, with 21 bases left in between. Germline CDR1 and CDR2: SGHRS and YFSETQ. CDR3 sequence: CASSWGRWTPASGELFF. The CDR3 region has the DNA TGCGCCAGCAGCTGGGGGAGGTGGACCCCGGCTTCCGGGGAGCTGTTTTTT.

Concerning this clone itself: The sample carries other DNA sequences with the same CDR3. This CDR3 is CASSLSRTEAFF. CDR3 sequence (DNA): TGTGCCAGCAGTTTATCCCGGACAGAAGCTTTCTTT. The chain has TRBV12-3 or TRBV12-4 and TRBJ1-1, with D possibly matching TRBD1 (5 bases). V gave up 2 bases and J gave up 8 bases, with 9 bases separating them. The CDR3 is 12 residues long.

This chain connects TRBV27 to TRBJ2-1, with 9 bases fitting TRBD2. Germline CDR1 is MNHEY and CDR2 is SMNVEV (reference sequence). Unmatched junction bases numbered 1, after V lost 0 bases and J lost 4 bases. The CDR3 is made up of 15 amino acids. This chain's CDR3 is CASSLSRGGYNEQFF. CDR3 in DNA: TGTGCCAGCAGTTTATCGCGGGGGGGATACAATGAGCAGTTCTTC.

CDR3 DNA sequence: TGTGCCGTGGGACAGCTCACGTCCTACGAGCAGTACTTC. The encoded protein is CAVGQLTSYEQYF. This chain connects TRBV6-5 to TRBJ2-7; 7 nucleotides match TRBD1. Germline V gives CDR1 MNHEY, CDR2 SVGAGI. V trimming: 11 bases; J trimming: 1 base; junction bases outside the gene matches: 8. This CDR3 comprises 13 residues.

The J gene is TRBJ1-1, the V gene TRBV9; D perhaps matches TRBD1 (5 bases). The V gene lost 4 bases and the J gene lost 7 bases, with 20 bases spanning the gap. The CDR3 covers 15 residues. The V gene's germline CDR1 is SGDLS and CDR2 YYNGEE. DNA of the CDR3: TGTGCCAGCAGCTTATTCGGGACTCAAGGTGGTGAAGCTTTCTTT. Its translation is CASSLFGTQGGEAFF.

The rearrangement links TRBV5-1 to TRBJ2-7, with D maybe TRBD1 (5 bases). The V and J ends lost 0 bases and 7 bases respectively, with 11 bases between them. CDR1 SGHRS and CDR2 YFSETQ come from the germline V gene. This CDR3 region has 13 residues. DNA of the CDR3: TGCGCCAGCAGCTTGGAGGTAGCAGGGGAGCAGTACTTC. Protein product: CASSLEVAGEQYF.

The chain couples TRBV3-1 (or the pseudogene TRBV3-2) to TRBJ2-2; 10 bases fit TRBD2. The germline gives CDR1 LGHDT, CDR2 YNNKEL (reference sequence). V lost 4 bases, J lost 5 bases, and 7 bases stayed unmatched. The CDR3 sequence is 16 residues long. The CDR3 spells CASSRQAGGLTGELFF. The CDR3 DNA is TGTGCCAGCAGCCGGCAAGCGGGAGGGTTAACCGGGGAGCTGTTTTTT.

The chain carries TRBV7-9 and TRBJ2-5; no firm D call. The CDR3 is 14 amino acids. The germline V gene encodes CDR1 SEHNR and CDR2 FQNEAQ (reference sequence). The ends were cut back, 2 bases at V and 5 bases at J, with 12 bases in the middle. CDR3 coding DNA: TGTGCCAGCAGCTTACAGGCTGGCGAGGAGACCCAGTACTTC. It specifies CASSLQAGEETQYF.

The chain has TRBV4-1 and TRBJ1-1; D gene ambiguous. The CDR3 loop spans 15 amino acids. Trimming took off 7 bases at V and 0 bases at J, with 15 bases between the two ends. CDR1 is MGHRA and CDR2 is YSYEKL in the germline V gene. The CDR3 bases are TGCGCCAGCACCGAGATATTCGGGATGAACACTGAAGCTTTCTTT. Its protein product is CASTEIFGMNTEAFF.